This passage covers 13 T cell receptor beta chains from one sample sequenced in a study of early T cells in non-severe SARS-CoV-2 infection. A single record per CDR3 protein comes from TCRdb applying MiXCR to the 5' RACE reads. Of 55,000 to 65,000 distinct CDR3 sequences listed, approximately 10% are singletons. Sequenced material: whole blood. The receptors were gathered from an adult who was a healthcare worker with PCR-confirmed SARS-CoV-2 infection or an uninfected control (not recorded which).

The chain has TRBV5-5 and TRBJ2-1, with TRBD1 identical over 9 bases. V was pared by 3 bases and J by 5 bases, with 6 bases of the junction left unmatched. The CDR3 has 15 residues. Germline V gene sequence: CDR1 SGHKS, CDR2 YYEKEE (reference sequence). In DNA form, the CDR3 reads TGTGCCAGCAGCTCAGGACAGGGGACCCACAATGAGCAGTTCTTC. It is translated as CASSSGQGTHNEQFF.

This clonotype was counted many times. The rearrangement joins TRBV29-1 to TRBJ2-5; unclear D gene. Germline CDR1 is SQVTM and CDR2 is ANQGSEA. The length of the CDR3 is 12 residues. The V gene lost 1 base and the J gene lost 0 bases, with 3 bases spanning the gap. The CDR3 reads CSVEVNQETQYF. The DNA for the CDR3 is TGCAGCGTTGAAGTGAACCAAGAGACCCAGTACTTC.

J is TRBJ2-3 and V is TRBV28; D is possibly TRBD1 (6 bases). CDR1 MDHEN and CDR2 SYDVKM come from the germline V gene. Trimming removed 6 bases at V and 4 bases at J, with 17 bases between. This CDR3 contains 15 residues. The CDR3 sequence: CASSPRANRADTQYF. For the CDR3, the DNA is TGTGCCAGCAGCCCCCGGGCAAACAGGGCAGATACGCAGTATTTT.

This clonotype appeared many times. The CDR3 reads CASSSGQATYEQYF. CDR3 bases: TGCGCCAGCAGCTCCGGACAGGCTACCTACGAGCAGTACTTC. The gene calls are TRBV5-1 and TRBJ2-7; 7 positions agree with TRBD1. CDR1 is SGHRS, CDR2 YFSETQ, per germline. With V trimmed by 3 bases and J by 2 bases, 5 bases remained unmatched. The CDR3 has 14 residues.

This clonotype was observed many times. The genes are TRBV6-2 or TRBV6-3 and TRBJ1-1; D uncertain. The V end lost 2 bases, the J end lost 3 bases, and 4 bases lay between the germline ends. Germline V gives CDR1 MNHEY, CDR2 SVGEGT. The CDR3 sequence is 12 residues long. This CDR3 reads CASSYRDTEAFF. The CDR3 region has the DNA TGTGCCAGCAGTTACCGGGACACTGAAGCTTTCTTT.

The chain recombines TRBV5-6 with TRBJ1-6; TRBD1 is a possible D gene (6 bases). The germline CDR1 and CDR2 sequences are SGHDT and YYEEEE. The CDR3 has 15 amino acids. The germline V and J ends were trimmed by 2 bases and 3 bases, with 9 bases remaining between them. The CDR3 is CASSLQGFYNSPLHF. CDR3 in DNA: TGTGCCAGCAGCTTACAGGGTTTCTATAATTCACCCCTCCACTTT.

The gene calls are TRBV27 and TRBJ2-5; no reliable D call. This CDR3 is 14 amino acids long. Germline V gives CDR1 MNHEY, CDR2 SMNVEV (reference sequence). V lost 6 bases to trimming and J lost 1 base, with 12 bases between them. The CDR3 nucleotides are TGTGCCAGCAGCCTAAAACCCCTCCAAGAGACCCAGTACTTC. As protein: CASSLKPLQETQYF.

V gene TRBV7-8 combines with J gene TRBJ2-7; 10 bases are shared with TRBD2. The germline V gene encodes CDR1 SGHVS and CDR2 FQNEAQ. V was pared by 1 base and J by 1 base, with 13 bases of the junction left unmatched. The CDR3 runs to 19 residues. CDR3 bases: TGTGCCAGCAGCTTAGGGGCTAGCGGGGGCGGAAGTTTTTCCTACGAGCAGTACTTC. Translating gives CASSLGASGGGSFSYEQYF.

This clonotype was seen repeatedly, ten times or more. The V call is TRBV29-1, the J call TRBJ2-4, with TRBD2 matching 10 bases. Germline lookup yields CDR1 SQVTM and CDR2 ANQGSEA. The CDR3 is 15 amino acids. V was pared by 5 bases and J by 8 bases, with 12 bases of the junction left unmatched. The CDR3 sequence: CSVSRPSGGADIQYF. The CDR3 DNA reads TGCAGCGTTTCCCGCCCAAGCGGGGGGGCTGACATTCAGTACTTC.

This clonotype was seen many times. This chain uses TRBV20-1 with TRBJ2-5; no reliable D call. V lost 2 bases and J lost 4, with 8 bases in between. CDR1 and CDR2 (germline): DFQATT, SNEGSKA (reference sequence). The CDR3 is made up of 12 amino acids. The CDR3 nucleotides read TGCAGTGCTAGACCAACTGTAGAGACCCAGTACTTC. Translation gives CSARPTVETQYF.

There are a few counts of this clonotype. V is TRBV7-2 and J is TRBJ1-2; tentatively, D is TRBD1 (6 bases). The germline V and J ends were trimmed by 4 bases and 4 bases, with 16 bases remaining between them. Looked up from germline, CDR1 is SGHTA and CDR2 is FQGNSA. CDR3 length equals 15 residues. The DNA of the CDR3 is TGTGCCAGCAGCTCAGGGGTGCCAGCCGTCTATGGCTACACCTTC. It codes for CASSSGVPAVYGYTF.

The chain couples TRBV6-6 to TRBJ1-1, with TRBD1 identical over 7 bases. V lost 4 bases and J lost 0; bases outside the gene matches: 8. Germline V gene sequence: CDR1 MNHNY, CDR2 SVGAGI (reference sequence). The length of the CDR3 is 16 residues. Here the CDR3 reads CASSSRGAWLNTEAFF. CDR3 in DNA: TGTGCCAGCAGTTCCAGGGGGGCATGGCTGAACACTGAAGCTTTCTTT.

Comment on this clonotype: It is unclear where the CDR3 begins or ends on the DNA, so no DNA is shown, and the CDR3 is as TCRdb lists it. CDR3 region: CASSFGGGNQPQNF. This chain uses TRBV12-3 or TRBV12-4 with TRBJ1-5; the table gives TRBD1 as D, unverified against the DNA. The CDR3 extends over 14 residues, inclusive of both ends.